This TCR beta chain was identified in a study of CD8 T cells in ankylosing spondylitis (dated by TCRdb to the late 2010s). Study-wide context: The study profiled T cell receptor beta repertoires in healthy donors and ankylosing spondylitis patients to find disease-linked TCR variants. Samples of peripheral blood were taken, and for ankylosing spondylitis patients, synovial fluid was collected as well. The full study cohort comprised some 27 ankylosing spondylitis patients and about 110 healthy donors. On the study overall, not on this receptor specifically: According to the report, matched synovial fluid samples from ankylosing spondylitis patients were significantly enriched for the disease-linked clones. Some motif variants had previously been reported in the synovial fluid and blood of reactive arthritis patients, which suggests shared mechanisms of disease initiation. A TCR beta motif of eight highly homologous amino acid variants appeared characteristic of blood from ankylosing spondylitis patients. In peripheral blood, the disease-linked clones were found at relatively low frequencies and had a CD8+ phenotype.

Notes on this clonotype: Which antigen it targets is not known. Base qualities are missing; no much larger clone stands one base away.

TCRdb names Illumina HiSeq 2500 as the instrument used. TCR beta libraries were prepared by quantitative 5'-RACE with molecular barcodes. The authors processed their data as follows. A new computational method based on a probabilistic model of VDJ rearrangement was used to identify disease-linked TCR variants. In TCRdb, the public reads were trimmed at Q25 with fastp and aligned with MiXCR, with productive beta chains retained. Rows with one shared CDR3 protein collapse into an entry with the most common genes and DNA. None of the V and J calls come from the authors' own analysis; TCRdb made them. The sample has hundreds of thousands of distinct CDR3 sequences on record, 12% of them singletons. Just over 0.5% of the sample is taken by the ten largest. As encoded in the germline V gene, CDR1 is SGHTA while CDR2 is FQGNSA. At the junction V is shortened by 5 bases and J by 4 bases, with 13 bases in between. From the cysteine up to the phenylalanine, the CDR3 has a length of 14 residues. Only the CDR3 portion is preserved as DNA: 42 bases, with reading frame beginning at the first base.

The material sequenced was blood, either unsorted or a sorted T cell fraction (not recorded which). The clonotype comes from a male donor with ankylosing spondylitis. The chain links TRBV7-2 with TRBJ2-3; the D gene cannot be named for sure. The bases read TGTGCCAGCAGCCCCCACCGAAGCTCAGATACGCAGTATTTT. The translation is CASSPHRSSDTQYF.